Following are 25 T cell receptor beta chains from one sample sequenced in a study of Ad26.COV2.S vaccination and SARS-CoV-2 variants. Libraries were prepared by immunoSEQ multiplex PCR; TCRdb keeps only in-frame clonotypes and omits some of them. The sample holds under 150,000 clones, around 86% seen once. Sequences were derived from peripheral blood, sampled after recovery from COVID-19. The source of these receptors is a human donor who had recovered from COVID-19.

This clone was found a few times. CDR3 coding DNA: TGTGCCAGCAGTGATGTGGGCAACGAAGCTTTCTTT. It is translated as CASSDVGNEAFF. The chain uses TRBV2 and TRBJ1-1; unclear D gene. Deletions cut 3 bases from V and 8 bases from J, with 10 bases between. The CDR3 totals 12 residues. The germline CDR1 and CDR2 sequences are SNHLY and FYNNEI.

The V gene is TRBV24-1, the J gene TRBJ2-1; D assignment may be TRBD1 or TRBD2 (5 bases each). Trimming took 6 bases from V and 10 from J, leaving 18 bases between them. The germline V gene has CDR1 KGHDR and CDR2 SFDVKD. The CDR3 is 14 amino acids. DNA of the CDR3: TGTGCCACCAGTCACCACAAAGACCGGGACGAGCAGTTCTTC. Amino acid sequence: CATSHHKDRDEQFF.

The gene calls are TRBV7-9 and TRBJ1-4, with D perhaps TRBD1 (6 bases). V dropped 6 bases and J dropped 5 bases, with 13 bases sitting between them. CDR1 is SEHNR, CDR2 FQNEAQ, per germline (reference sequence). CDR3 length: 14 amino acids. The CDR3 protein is CASRLQGINEKLFF. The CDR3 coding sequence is TGTGCCAGCAGACTACAGGGTATCAATGAAAAACTGTTTTTT.

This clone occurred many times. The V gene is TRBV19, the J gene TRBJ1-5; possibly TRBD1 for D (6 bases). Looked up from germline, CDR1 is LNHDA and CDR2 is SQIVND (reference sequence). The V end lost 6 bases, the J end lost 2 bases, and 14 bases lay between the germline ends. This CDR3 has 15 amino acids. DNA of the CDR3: TGTGCCAGTAGCCCCGAACAGGGCGGCAATCAGCCCCAGCATTTT. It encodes CASSPEQGGNQPQHF. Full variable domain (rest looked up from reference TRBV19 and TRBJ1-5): DGGITQSPKYLFRKEGQNVTLSCEQNLNHDAMYWYRQDPGQGLRLIYYSQIVNDFQKGDIAEGYSVSREKKESFPLTVTSAQKNPTAFYLCASSPEQGGNQPQHFGDGTRLSIL.

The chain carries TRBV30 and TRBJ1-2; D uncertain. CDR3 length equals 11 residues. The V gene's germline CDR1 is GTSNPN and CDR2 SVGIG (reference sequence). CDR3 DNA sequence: TGTGCTTCTCTGGGAGGAGGTGGCTACACCTTC. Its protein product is CASLGGGGYTF. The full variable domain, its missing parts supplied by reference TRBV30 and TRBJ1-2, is SQTIHQWPATLVQPVGSPLSLECTVEGTSNPNLYWYRQAAGRGLQLLFYSVGIGQISSEVPQNLSASRPQDRQFILSSKKLLLSDSGFYLCASLGGGGYTFGSGTRLTVV.

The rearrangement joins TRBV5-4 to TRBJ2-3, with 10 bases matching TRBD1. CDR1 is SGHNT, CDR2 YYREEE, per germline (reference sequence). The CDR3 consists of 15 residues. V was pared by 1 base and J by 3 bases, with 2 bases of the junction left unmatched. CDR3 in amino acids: CASSLWDRGTDTQYF. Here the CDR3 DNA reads TGTGCCAGCAGCTTGTGGGACAGGGGAACAGATACGCAGTATTTT.

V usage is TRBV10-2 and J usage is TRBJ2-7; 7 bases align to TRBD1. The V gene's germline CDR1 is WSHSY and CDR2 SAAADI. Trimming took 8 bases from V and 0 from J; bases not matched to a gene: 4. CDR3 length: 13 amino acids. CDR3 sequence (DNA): TGCGCCAGCCTCCGGGACAGCTCCTACGAGCAGTACTTC. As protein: CASLRDSSYEQYF.

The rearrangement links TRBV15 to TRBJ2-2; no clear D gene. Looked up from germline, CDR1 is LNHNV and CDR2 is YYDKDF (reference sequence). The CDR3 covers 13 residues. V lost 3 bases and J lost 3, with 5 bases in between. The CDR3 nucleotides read TGTGCCACCAGCAGGGTTGACACCGGGGAGCTGTTTTTT. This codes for CATSRVDTGELFF.

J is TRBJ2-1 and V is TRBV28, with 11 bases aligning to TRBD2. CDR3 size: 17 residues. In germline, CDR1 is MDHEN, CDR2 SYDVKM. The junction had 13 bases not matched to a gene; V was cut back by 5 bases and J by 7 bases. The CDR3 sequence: CASSPTLAGGPSNEQFF. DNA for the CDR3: TGTGCCAGCAGTCCAACATTAGCGGGGGGGCCCTCAAATGAGCAGTTCTTC.

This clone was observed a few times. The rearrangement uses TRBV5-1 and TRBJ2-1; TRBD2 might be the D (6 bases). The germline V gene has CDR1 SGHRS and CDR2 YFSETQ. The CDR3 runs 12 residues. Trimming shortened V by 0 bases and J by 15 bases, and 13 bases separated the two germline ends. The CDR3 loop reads CASSLDLARRFF. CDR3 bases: TGCGCCAGCAGCTTGGATCTAGCGCGACGGTTCTTC.

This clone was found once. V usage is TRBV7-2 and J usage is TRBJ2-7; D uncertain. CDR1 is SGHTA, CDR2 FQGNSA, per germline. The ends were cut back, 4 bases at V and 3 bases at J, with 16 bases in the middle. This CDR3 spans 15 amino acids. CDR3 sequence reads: CASSSPIDTNYEQYF. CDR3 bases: TGTGCCAGCAGCTCCCCAATAGACACTAACTACGAGCAGTACTTC.

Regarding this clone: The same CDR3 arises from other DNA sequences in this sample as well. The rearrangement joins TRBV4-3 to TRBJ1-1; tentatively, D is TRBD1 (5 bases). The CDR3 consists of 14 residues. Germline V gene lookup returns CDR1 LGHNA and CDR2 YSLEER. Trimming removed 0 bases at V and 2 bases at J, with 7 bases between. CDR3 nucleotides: TGCGCCAGCAGCCAAGACAGGGCCAACACTGAAGCTTTCTTT. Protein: CASSQDRANTEAFF.

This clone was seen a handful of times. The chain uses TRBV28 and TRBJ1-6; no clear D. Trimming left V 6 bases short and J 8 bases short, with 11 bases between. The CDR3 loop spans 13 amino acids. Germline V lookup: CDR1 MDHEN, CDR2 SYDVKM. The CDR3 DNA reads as TGTGCCAGCAGCCAAACGTGGGATTCACCCCTCCACTTT. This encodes CASSQTWDSPLHF.

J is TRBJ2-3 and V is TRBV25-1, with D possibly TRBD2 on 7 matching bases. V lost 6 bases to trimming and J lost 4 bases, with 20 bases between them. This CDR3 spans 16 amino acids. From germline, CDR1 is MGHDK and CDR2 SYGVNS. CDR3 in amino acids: CASRLTRGGVSDTQYF. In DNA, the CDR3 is TGTGCCAGCAGACTTACGAGAGGGGGGGTGTCAGATACGCAGTATTTT.

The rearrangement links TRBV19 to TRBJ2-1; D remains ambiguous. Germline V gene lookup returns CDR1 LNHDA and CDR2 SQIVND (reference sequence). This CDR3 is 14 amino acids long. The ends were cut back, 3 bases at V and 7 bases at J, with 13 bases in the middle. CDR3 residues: CASSIDNSLNEQFF. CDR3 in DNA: TGTGCCAGTAGTATCGACAACTCACTAAATGAGCAGTTCTTC.

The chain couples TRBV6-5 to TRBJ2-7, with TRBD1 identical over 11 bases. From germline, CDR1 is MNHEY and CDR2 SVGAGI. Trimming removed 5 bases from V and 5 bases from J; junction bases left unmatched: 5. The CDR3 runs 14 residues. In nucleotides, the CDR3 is TGTGCCAGCAGTAGGGACAGGGGGGGAAACGAGCAGTACTTC. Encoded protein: CASSRDRGGNEQYF.

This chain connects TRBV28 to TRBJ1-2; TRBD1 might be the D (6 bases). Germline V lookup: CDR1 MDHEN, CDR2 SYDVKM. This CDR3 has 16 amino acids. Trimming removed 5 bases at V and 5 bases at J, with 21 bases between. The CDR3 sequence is CASSRGTPSLRYGYTF. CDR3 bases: TGTGCCAGCAGTCGGGGGACACCGAGCTTAAGATATGGCTACACCTTC.

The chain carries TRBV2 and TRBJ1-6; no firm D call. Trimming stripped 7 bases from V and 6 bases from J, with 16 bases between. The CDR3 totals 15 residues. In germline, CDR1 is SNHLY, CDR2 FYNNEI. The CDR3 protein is CASTGWGTGNSPLHF. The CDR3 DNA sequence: TGTGCCAGCACGGGGTGGGGTACTGGTAATTCACCCCTCCACTTT.

CDR3 in amino acids: CATARDIQETQYF. CDR3 DNA sequence: TGTGCCACCGCCCGGGACATCCAAGAGACCCAGTACTTC. The chain joins TRBV15 to TRBJ2-5, with a tentative D call TRBD1 (6 bases). V lost 8 bases and J lost 1, with 11 bases in between. Germline V gives CDR1 LNHNV, CDR2 YYDKDF (reference sequence). The CDR3 has 13 residues.

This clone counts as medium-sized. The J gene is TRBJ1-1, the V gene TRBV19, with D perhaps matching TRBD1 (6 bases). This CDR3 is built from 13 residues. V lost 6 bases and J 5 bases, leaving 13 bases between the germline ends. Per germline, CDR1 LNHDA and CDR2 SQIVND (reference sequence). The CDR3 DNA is TGTGCCAGTAGCTTAAACAGGGTTACTGAAGCTTTCTTT. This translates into CASSLNRVTEAFF.

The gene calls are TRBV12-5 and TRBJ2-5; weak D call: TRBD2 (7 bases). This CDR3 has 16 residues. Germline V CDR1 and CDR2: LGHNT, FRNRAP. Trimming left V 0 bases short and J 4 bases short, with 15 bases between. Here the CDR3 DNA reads TGTGCTAGTGGTTTGGTCGGGACACCGGGGGGAGAGACCCAGTACTTC. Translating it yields CASGLVGTPGGETQYF.

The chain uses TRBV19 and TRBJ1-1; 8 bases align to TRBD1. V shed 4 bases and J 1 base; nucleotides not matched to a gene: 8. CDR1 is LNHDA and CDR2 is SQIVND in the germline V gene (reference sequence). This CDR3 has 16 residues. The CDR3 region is CASSTRTGWGNTEAFF. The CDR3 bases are TGTGCCAGTAGTACCCGGACAGGGTGGGGGAACACTGAAGCTTTCTTT.

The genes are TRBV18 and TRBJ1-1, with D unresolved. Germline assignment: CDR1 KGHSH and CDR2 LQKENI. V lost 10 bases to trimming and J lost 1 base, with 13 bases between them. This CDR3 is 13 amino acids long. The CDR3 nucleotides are TGTGCCACCGGGGTCGGGGAGAACACTGAAGCTTTCTTT. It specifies CATGVGENTEAFF.

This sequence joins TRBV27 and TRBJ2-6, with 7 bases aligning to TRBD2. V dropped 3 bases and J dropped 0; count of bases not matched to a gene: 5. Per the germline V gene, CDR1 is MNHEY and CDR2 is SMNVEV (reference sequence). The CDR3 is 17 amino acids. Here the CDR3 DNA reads TGTGCCAGCAGTTTGCGGGGAGGGGACTCTGGGGCCAACGTCCTGACTTTC. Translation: CASSLRGGDSGANVLTF.

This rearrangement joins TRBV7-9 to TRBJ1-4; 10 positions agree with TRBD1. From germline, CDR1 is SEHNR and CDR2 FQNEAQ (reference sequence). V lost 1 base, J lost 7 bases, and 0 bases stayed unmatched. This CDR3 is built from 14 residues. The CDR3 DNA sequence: TGTGCCAGCAGCTTAGGGACAGGGGGTGAAAAACTGTTTTTT. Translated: CASSLGTGGEKLFF.